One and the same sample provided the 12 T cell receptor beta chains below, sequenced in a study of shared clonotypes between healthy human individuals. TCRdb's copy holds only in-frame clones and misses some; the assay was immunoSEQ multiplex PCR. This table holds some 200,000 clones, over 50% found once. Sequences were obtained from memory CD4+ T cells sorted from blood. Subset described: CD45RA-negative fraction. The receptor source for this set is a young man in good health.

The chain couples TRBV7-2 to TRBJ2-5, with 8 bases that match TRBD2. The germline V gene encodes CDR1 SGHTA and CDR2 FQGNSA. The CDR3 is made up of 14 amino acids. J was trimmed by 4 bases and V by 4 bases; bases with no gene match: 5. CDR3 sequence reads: CASSSGTSGETQYF. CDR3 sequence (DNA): TGTGCCAGCAGCTCCGGGACTAGTGGAGAGACCCAGTACTTC.

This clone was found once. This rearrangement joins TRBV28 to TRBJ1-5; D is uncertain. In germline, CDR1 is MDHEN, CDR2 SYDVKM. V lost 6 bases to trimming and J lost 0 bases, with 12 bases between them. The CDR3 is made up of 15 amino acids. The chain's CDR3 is CASSLNSYSNQPQHF. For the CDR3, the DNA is TGTGCCAGCAGCCTTAACAGTTATAGCAATCAGCCCCAGCATTTT.

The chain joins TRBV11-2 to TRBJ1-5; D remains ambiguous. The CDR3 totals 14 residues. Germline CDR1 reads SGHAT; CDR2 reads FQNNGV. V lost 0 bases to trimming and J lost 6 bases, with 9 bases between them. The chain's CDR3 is CASSLESGSQPQHF. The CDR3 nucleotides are TGTGCCAGCAGCTTAGAATCAGGAAGTCAGCCCCAGCATTTT.

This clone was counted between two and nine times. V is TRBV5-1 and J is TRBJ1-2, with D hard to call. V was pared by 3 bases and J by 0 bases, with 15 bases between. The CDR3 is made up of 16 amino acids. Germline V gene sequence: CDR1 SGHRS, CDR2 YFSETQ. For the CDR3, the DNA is TGCGCCAGCAGCTCCGAATACGACAAAGCTAACTATGGCTACACCTTC. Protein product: CASSSEYDKANYGYTF.

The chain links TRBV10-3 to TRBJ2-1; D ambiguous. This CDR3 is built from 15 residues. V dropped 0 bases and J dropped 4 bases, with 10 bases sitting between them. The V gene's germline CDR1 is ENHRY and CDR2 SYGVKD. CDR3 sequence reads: CAISESTAVYNEQFF. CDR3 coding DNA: TGTGCCATCAGTGAGTCGACGGCGGTTTACAATGAGCAGTTCTTC.

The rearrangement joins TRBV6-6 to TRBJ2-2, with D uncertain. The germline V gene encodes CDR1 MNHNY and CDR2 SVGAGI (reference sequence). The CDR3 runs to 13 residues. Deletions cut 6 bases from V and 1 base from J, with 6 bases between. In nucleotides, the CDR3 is TGTGCCAGCAGATGGGAGAACACCGGGGAGCTGTTTTTT. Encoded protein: CASRWENTGELFF.

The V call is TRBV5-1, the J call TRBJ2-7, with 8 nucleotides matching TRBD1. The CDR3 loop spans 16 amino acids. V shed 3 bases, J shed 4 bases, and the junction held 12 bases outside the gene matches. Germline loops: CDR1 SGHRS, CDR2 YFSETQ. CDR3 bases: TGCGCCAGCAGCTCCGGACAGGGCAACCCAGGGTACGAGCAGTACTTC. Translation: CASSSGQGNPGYEQYF.

The CDR3 DNA reads TGTGCCAGCAGTTTGAAACAGGGAAGCTACGAGCAGTACTTC. The encoded protein is CASSLKQGSYEQYF. The chain links TRBV27 to TRBJ2-7; D might be TRBD1 (6 bases). Germline lookup yields CDR1 MNHEY and CDR2 SMNVEV (reference sequence). The CDR3 loop spans 14 amino acids. V lost 3 bases and J 3 bases, leaving 12 bases between the germline ends.

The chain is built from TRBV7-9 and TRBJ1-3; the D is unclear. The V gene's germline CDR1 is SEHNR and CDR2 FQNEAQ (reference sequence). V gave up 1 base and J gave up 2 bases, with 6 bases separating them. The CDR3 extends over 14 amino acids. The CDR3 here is CASSLGFTGNTIYF. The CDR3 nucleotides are TGTGCCAGCAGCTTAGGGTTTACTGGAAACACCATATATTTT.

CDR3 sequence: CASSREGLEKLFF. The CDR3 DNA is TGTGCCAGTAGTAGAGAGGGGTTGGAAAAACTGTTTTTT. The V and J genes are TRBV19 and TRBJ1-4; a possible D gene is TRBD1 (5 bases). This CDR3 contains 13 residues. V was cut by 4 bases and J by 8 bases, with 11 bases left in between. Germline V CDR1 and CDR2: LNHDA, SQIVND (reference sequence). The variable domain in full, completed from reference TRBV19 and TRBJ1-4, reads DGGITQSPKYLFRKEGQNVTLSCEQNLNHDAMYWYRQDPGQGLRLIYYSQIVNDFQKGDIAEGYSVSREKKESFPLTVTSAQKNPTAFYLCASSREGLEKLFFGSGTQLSVL.

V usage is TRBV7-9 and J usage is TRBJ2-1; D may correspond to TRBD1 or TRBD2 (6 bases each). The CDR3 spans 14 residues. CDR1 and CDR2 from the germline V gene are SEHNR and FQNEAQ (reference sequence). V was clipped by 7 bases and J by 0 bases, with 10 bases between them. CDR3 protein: CASTGAPSYNEQFF. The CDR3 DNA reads TGTGCCAGCACGGGGGCTCCCTCCTACAATGAGCAGTTCTTC.

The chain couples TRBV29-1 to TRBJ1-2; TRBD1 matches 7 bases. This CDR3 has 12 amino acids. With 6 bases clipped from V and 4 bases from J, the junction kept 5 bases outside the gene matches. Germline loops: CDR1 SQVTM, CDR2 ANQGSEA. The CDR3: CSVRQGGYGYTF. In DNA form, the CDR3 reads TGCAGCGTCAGACAGGGCGGCTATGGCTACACCTTC.